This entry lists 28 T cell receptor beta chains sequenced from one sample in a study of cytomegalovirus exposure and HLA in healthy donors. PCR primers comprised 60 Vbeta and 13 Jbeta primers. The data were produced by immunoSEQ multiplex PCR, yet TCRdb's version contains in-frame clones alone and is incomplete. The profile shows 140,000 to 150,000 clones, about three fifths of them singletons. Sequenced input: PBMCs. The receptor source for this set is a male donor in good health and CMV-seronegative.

The CDR3 loop reads CASSLRRDTEQYF. The CDR3 DNA reads as TGTGCCAGCAGTCTACGCCGGGACACTGAGCAGTACTTC. The chain has TRBV25-1 and TRBJ2-7, with D maybe TRBD1 (6 bases). Germline-derived CDR1 and CDR2 are MGHDK and SYGVNS. V was trimmed by 5 bases and J by 7 bases, leaving 15 bases between them. The CDR3 has 13 residues.

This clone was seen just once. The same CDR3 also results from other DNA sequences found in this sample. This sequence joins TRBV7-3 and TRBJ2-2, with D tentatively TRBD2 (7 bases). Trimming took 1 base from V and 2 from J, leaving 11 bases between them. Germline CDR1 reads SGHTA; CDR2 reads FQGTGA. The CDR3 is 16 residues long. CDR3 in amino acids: CASSLNSGGNTGELFF. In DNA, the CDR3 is TGTGCCAGCAGCTTAAATTCGGGGGGCAACACCGGGGAGCTGTTTTTT.

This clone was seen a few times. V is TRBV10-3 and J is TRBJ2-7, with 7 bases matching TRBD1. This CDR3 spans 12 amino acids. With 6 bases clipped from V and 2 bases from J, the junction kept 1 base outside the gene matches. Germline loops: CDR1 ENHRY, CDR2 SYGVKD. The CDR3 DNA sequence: TGTGCCATCAGAGACAGGGCCTACGAGCAGTACTTC. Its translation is CAIRDRAYEQYF.

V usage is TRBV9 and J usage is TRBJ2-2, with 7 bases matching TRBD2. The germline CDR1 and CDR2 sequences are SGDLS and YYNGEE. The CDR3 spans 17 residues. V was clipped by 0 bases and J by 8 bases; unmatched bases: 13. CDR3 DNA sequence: TGTGCCAGCAGCGTAGAAAGGTCGCGGGGGAGTCAGGGGGAGCTGTTTTTT. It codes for CASSVERSRGSQGELFF.

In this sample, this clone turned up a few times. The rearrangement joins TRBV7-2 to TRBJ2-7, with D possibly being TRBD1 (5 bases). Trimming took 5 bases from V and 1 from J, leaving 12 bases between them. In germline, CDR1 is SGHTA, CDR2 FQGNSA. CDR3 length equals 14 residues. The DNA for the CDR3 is TGTGCCAGCAGCCTTGACAGAAATTCCTACGAGCAGTACTTC. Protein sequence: CASSLDRNSYEQYF.

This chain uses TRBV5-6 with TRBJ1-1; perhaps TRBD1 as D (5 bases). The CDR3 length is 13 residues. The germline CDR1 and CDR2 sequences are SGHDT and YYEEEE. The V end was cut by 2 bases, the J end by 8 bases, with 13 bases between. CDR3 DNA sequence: TGTGCCAGCAGCTTCCAGGGTGGGGGGGAAGCTTTCTTT. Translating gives CASSFQGGGEAFF.

The DNA for the CDR3 is TGCGCCAGCAGCTTGGGGCCCGGGACAGGGACTAATCAGCCCCAGCATTTT. Amino acid sequence: CASSLGPGTGTNQPQHF. The chain is built from TRBV5-1 and TRBJ1-5; 9 bases fit TRBD1. With 0 bases clipped from V and 4 bases from J, the junction kept 8 bases outside the gene matches. Germline lookup yields CDR1 SGHRS and CDR2 YFSETQ. This CDR3 has 17 residues. The full variable domain, with the rest looked up from reference TRBV5-1 and TRBJ1-5, is KAGVTQTPRYLIKTRGQQVTLSCSPISGHRSVSWYQQTPGQGLQFLFEYFSETQRNKGNFPGRFSGRQFSNSRSEMNVSTLELGDSALYLCASSLGPGTGTNQPQHFGDGTRLSIL.

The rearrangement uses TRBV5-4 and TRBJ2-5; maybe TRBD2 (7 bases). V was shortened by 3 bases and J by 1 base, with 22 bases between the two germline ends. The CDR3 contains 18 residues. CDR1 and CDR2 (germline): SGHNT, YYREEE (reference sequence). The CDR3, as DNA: TGTGCCAGCAGCTCAGGAGCGGCGGGGGCCCGGAGCCAAGAGACCCAGTACTTC. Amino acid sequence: CASSSGAAGARSQETQYF.

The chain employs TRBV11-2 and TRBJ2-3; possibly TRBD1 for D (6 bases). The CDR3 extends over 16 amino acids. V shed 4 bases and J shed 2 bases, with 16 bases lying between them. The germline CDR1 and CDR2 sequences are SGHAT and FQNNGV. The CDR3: CASSSRQAIFTDTQYF. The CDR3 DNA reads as TGTGCCAGCAGCTCTCGACAGGCCATCTTCACAGATACGCAGTATTTT.

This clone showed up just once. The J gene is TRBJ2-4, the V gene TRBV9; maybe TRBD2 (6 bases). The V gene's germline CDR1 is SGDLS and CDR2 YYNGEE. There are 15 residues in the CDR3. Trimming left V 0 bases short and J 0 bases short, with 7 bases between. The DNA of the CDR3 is TGTGCCAGCAGCGTAGGCGGGATAGCCAAAAACATTCAGTACTTC. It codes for CASSVGGIAKNIQYF.

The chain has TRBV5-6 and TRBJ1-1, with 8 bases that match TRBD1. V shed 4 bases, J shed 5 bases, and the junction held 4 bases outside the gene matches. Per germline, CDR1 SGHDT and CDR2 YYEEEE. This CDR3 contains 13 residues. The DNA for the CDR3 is TGTGCCAGCAGCCCAGGACAGGGTACTGAAGCTTTCTTT. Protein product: CASSPGQGTEAFF.

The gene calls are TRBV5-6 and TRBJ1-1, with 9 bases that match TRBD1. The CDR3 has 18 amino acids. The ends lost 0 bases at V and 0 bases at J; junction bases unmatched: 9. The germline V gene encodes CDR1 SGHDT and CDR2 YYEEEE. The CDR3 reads CASSLAGGTGTLNTEAFF. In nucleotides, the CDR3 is TGTGCCAGCAGCTTGGCCGGGGGGACAGGGACTTTGAACACTGAAGCTTTCTTT.

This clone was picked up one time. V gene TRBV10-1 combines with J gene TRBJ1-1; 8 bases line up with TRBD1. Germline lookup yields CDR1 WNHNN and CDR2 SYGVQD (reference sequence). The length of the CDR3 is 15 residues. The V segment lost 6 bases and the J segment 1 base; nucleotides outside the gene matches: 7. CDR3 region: CASRTGVERNTEAFF. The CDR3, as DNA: TGCGCCAGCAGGACAGGGGTGGAGCGGAACACTGAAGCTTTCTTT.

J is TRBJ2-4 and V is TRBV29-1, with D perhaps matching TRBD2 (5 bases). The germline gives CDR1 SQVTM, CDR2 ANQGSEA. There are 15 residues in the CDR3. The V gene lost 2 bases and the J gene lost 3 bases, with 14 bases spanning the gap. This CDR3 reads CSVEIWGRGKNIQYF. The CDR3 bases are TGCAGCGTTGAAATCTGGGGTCGGGGCAAAAACATTCAGTACTTC.

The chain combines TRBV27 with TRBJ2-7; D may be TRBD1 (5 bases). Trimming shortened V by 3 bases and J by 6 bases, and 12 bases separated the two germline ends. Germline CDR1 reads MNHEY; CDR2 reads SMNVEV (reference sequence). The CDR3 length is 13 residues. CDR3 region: CASSFRQGGEQYF. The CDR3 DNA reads TGTGCCAGCAGTTTCAGGCAGGGTGGCGAGCAGTACTTC.

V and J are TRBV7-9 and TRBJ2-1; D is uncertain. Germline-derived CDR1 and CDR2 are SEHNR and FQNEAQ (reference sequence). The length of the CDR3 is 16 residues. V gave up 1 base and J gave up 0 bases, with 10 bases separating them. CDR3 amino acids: CASSLGLQSSYNEQFF. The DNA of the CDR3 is TGTGCCAGCAGCTTAGGGCTCCAAAGCTCCTACAATGAGCAGTTCTTC.

The CDR3 loop is CASSVLLNYGYTF. For the CDR3, the DNA is TGTGCCAGCAGTGTGTTACTTAACTATGGCTACACCTTC. The gene calls are TRBV2 and TRBJ1-2; D is unresolved. Germline V gene data show CDR1 as SNHLY and CDR2 as FYNNEI. The V end lost 4 bases, the J end lost 1 base, and 7 bases lay between the germline ends. The CDR3 covers 13 residues.

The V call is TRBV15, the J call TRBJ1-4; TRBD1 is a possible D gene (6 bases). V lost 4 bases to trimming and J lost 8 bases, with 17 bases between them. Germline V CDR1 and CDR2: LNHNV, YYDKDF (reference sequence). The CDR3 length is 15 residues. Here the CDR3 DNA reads TGTGCCACCAGCACCCTCAGGGGTGGTCAGGAAAAACTGTTTTTT. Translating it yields CATSTLRGGQEKLFF.

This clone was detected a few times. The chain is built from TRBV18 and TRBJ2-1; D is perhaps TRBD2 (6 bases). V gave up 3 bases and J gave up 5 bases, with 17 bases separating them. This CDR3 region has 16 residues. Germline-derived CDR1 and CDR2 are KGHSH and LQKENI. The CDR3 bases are TGTGCCAGCTCACCGAATCGACTAGGGATAGACAATGAGCAGTTCTTC. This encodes CASSPNRLGIDNEQFF.

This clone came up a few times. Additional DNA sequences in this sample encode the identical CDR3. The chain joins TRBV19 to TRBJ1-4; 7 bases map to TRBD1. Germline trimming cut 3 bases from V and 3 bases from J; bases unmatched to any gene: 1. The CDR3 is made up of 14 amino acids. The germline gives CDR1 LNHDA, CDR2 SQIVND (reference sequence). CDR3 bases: TGTGCCAGTAGTATTGGGACAGCTAATGAAAAACTGTTTTTT. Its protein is CASSIGTANEKLFF.

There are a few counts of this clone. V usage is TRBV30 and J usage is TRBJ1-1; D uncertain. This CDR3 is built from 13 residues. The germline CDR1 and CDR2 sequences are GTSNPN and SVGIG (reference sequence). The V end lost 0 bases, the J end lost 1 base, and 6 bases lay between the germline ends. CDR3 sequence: CAWSVMRNTEAFF. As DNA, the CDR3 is TGTGCCTGGAGTGTTATGCGGAACACTGAAGCTTTCTTT.

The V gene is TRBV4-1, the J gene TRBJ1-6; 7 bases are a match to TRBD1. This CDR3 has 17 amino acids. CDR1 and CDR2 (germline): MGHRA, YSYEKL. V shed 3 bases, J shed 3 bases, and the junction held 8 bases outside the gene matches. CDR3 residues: CASSQAGTDYYNSPLHF. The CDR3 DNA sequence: TGCGCCAGCAGCCAGGCTGGGACAGACTACTATAATTCACCCCTCCACTTT.

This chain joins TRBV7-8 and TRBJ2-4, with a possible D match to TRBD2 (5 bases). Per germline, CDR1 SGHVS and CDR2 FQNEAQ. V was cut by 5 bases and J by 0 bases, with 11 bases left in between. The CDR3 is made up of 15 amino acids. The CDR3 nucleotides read TGTGCCAGCAGCCTGGACTCTCTAGCCAAAAACATTCAGTACTTC. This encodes CASSLDSLAKNIQYF.

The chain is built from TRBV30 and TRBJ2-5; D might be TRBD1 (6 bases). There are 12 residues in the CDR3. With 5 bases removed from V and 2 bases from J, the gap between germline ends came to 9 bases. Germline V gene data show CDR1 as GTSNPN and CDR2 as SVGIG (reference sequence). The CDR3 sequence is CAWGGQQETQYF. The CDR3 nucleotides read TGTGCCTGGGGGGGACAACAAGAGACCCAGTACTTC.

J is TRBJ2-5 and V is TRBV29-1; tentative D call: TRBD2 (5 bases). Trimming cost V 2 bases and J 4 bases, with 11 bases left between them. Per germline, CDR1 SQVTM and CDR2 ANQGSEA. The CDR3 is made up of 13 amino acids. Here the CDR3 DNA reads TGCAGCGTTGAAAGTACGGGGTCAGAGACCCAGTACTTC. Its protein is CSVESTGSETQYF.

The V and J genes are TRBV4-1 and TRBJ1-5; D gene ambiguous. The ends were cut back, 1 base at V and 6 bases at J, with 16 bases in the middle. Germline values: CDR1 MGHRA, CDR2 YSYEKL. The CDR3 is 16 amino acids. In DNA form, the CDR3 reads TGCGCCAGCAGCCAAGGGTGGGAGGCGACCACTCAGCCCCAGCATTTT. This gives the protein CASSQGWEATTQPQHF.

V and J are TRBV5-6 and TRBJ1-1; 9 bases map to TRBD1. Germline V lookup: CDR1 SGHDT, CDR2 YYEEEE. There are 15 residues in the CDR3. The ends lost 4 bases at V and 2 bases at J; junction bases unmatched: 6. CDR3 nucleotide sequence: TGTGCCAGCAGCGGATGGGACAGGGTTAACACTGAAGCTTTCTTT. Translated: CASSGWDRVNTEAFF.

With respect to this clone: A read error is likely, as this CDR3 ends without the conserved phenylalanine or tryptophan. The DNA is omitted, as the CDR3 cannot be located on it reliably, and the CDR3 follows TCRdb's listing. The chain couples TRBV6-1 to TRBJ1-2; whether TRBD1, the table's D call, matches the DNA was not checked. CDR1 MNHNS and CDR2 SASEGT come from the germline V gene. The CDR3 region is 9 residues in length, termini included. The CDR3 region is CASSRDTWS.